This record looks at one T cell receptor beta chain sequence and its context. Its specificity is not known. This entry is derived from a study of shared clonotypes between healthy human individuals. Study-wide findings and caveats: On the whole, naive subsets had larger estimated richness than memory subsets had. Among non-shared clonotypes, generation probabilities were lower than among those shared by all four donors.

Only in-frame clones appear in the TCRdb table, and some are missing; sequencing was by immunoSEQ multiplex PCR. The sample includes some 1.4 million clones, roughly 96% of them seen just once. V shed 3 bases and J shed 7 bases, with 23 bases lying between them. The V gene's germline CDR1 is SGDLS and CDR2 YYNGEE. The CDR3 sequence is 17 residues long. Source material: naive CD4+ T cells sorted from blood. As for subset: CD45RA+ positively selected. The receptor's source is a young man in good health. The chain uses TRBV9 and TRBJ2-1, with D possibly being TRBD1 (5 bases). The CDR3 DNA reads as TGTGCCAGCAGCGACCCCCAGGGCCTCCACGTACGGAATGAGCAGTTCTTC. Translated, it gives CASSDPQGLHVRNEQFF.